This TCR beta chain was retrieved from a study of T cell repertoires in cytomegalovirus infection. This clonotype was seen only once. Its antigen is not identified. Study results and limitations: It was HLA-C-restricted CMV-specific TCR beta clonotypes that dominated the response ex vivo.

Via MiXCR, TCRdb re-called the reads, giving one row per CDR3 protein. This table holds 450,000 to 550,000 distinct CDR3 sequences, about 39% found once. The source is a human donor in good health (CMV status not recorded). Some clones in this sample may be carry-over from other donors' samples. The sample in question was cultured PBMCs, obtained from culture after CMV antigen stimulation.

The CDR3 nucleotides read TGTGCCAGCAGCTTAGGTGGTGCGGGGGCTCGGGAGACCCAGTACTTC. This codes for CASSLGGAGARETQYF. The chain combines TRBV11-2 with TRBJ2-5; TRBD2 might be the D (7 bases). This CDR3 region has 16 residues. Trimming cost V 1 base and J 5 bases, with 17 bases left between them. CDR1 and CDR2 (germline): SGHAT, FQNNGV.